This paragraph reports one T cell receptor beta chain. Its antigen is still unknown. Assay: immunoSEQ multiplex PCR; the TCRdb copy retains only in-frame clones and omits some. This table holds fewer than 150,000 clones, about 92% found once. The sample belongs to a study of graft-versus-host responses after intestinal transplantation. Findings and caveats of the study: Allografts of patients with graft-donor T cell macrochimerism showed high graft-versus-host to host-versus-graft clone ratios. Recipient-marrow GvH clones were detected, some having first appeared in ileum or blood.

The CDR3 covers 13 residues. V dropped 5 bases and J dropped 4 bases, with 11 bases sitting between them. Germline V gene lookup returns CDR1 ENHRY and CDR2 SYGVKD. This TCR was sampled from a human donor who received an intestinal transplant. The specimen comprised unstimulated CD4+ T cells sorted from spleen or lymph node cells, sampled before intestinal transplant. This chain connects TRBV10-3 to TRBJ1-1; no clear D gene. Written as DNA, the CDR3 is TGTGCCATCAGTACTGGCGGGTTCACTGAAGCTTTCTTT. Its translation is CAISTGGFTEAFF.